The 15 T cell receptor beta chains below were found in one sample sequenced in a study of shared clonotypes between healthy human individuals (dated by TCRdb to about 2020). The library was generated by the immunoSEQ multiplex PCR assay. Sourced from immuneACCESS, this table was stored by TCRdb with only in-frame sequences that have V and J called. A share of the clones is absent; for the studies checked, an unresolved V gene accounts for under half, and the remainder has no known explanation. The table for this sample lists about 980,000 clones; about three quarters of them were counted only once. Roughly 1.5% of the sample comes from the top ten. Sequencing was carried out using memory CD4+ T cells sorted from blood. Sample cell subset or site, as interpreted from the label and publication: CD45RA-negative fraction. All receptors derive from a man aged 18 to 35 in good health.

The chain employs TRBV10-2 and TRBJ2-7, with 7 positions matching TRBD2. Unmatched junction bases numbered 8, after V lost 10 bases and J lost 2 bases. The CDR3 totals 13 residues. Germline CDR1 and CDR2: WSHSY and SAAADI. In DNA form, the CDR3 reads TGCGCCACCACGGAAGGGAGGGCCTACGAGCAGTACTTC. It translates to CATTEGRAYEQYF.

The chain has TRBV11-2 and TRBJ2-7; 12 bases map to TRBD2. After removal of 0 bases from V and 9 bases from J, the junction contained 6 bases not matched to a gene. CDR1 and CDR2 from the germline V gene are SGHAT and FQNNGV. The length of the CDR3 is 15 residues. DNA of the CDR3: TGTGCCAGCAGCTTAGATATGACTAGCGGGAGAATGCAGTACTTC. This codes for CASSLDMTSGRMQYF.

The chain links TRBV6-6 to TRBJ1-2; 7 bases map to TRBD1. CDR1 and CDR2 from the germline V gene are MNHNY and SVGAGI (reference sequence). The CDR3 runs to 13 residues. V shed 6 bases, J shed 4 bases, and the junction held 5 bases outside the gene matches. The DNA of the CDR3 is TGTGCCAGCAGCCAGACAGGGCTCTATGGCTACACCTTC. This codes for CASSQTGLYGYTF.

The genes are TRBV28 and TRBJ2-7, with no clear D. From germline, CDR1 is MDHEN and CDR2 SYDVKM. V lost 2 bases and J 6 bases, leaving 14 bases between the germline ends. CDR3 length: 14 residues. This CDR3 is CASSLKWSEVEQYF. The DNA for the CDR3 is TGTGCCAGCAGTTTAAAGTGGAGTGAAGTCGAGCAGTACTTC.

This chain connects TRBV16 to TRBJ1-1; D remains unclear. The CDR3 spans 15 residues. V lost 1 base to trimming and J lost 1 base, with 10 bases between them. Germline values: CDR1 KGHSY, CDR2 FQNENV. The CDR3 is CASSQLGGKNTEAFF. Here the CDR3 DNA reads TGTGCCAGCAGCCAATTAGGCGGCAAGAACACTGAAGCTTTCTTT.

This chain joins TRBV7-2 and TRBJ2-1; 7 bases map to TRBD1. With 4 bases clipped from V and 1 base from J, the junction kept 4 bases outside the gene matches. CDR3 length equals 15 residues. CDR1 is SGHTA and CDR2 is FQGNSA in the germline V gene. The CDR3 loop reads CASSSPGQSYNEQFF. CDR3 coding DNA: TGTGCCAGCAGCTCCCCGGGACAGTCCTACAATGAGCAGTTCTTC.

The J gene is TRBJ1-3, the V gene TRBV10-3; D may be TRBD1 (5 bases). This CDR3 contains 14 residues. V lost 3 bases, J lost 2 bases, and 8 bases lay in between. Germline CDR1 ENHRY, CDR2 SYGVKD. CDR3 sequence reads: CAISDQGPGNTIYF. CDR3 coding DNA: TGTGCCATCAGTGATCAGGGCCCTGGAAACACCATATATTTT.

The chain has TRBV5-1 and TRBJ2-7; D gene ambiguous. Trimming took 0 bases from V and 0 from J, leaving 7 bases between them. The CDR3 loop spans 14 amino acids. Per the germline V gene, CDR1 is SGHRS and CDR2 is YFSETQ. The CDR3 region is CASSLAVGSYEQYF. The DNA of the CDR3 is TGCGCCAGCAGCTTGGCAGTGGGCTCCTACGAGCAGTACTTC.

The CDR3 is CASSLGLAGKASYNEQFF. CDR3 sequence (DNA): TGTGCCAGCAGCTTAGGACTAGCGGGTAAAGCATCCTACAATGAGCAGTTCTTC. The chain uses TRBV5-6 and TRBJ2-1; 11 bases line up with TRBD2. CDR3 length: 18 amino acids. With 2 bases clipped from V and 1 base from J, the junction kept 8 bases outside the gene matches. CDR1 and CDR2 (germline): SGHDT, YYEEEE.

In nucleotides, the CDR3 is TGCAGCGTTGCTCCGCGACTAGCGGGTGATACGCAGTATTTT. Translating gives CSVAPRLAGDTQYF. This chain links TRBV29-1 with TRBJ2-3, with 10 positions matching TRBD2. This CDR3 has 14 residues. Germline V gives CDR1 SQVTM, CDR2 ANQGSEA. V shed 4 bases and J 6 bases; nucleotides not matched to a gene: 7.

In nucleotides, the CDR3 is TGTGCCATCAGTTTCGGGACAGGGGCGGGCACTGAAGCTTTCTTT. It yields the protein CAISFGTGAGTEAFF. The chain carries TRBV10-3 and TRBJ1-1; 10 bases are shared with TRBD1. J gave up 4 bases and V 5 bases, and 7 bases lay outside the gene matches. The CDR3 is 15 amino acids. The germline CDR1 and CDR2 sequences are ENHRY and SYGVKD.

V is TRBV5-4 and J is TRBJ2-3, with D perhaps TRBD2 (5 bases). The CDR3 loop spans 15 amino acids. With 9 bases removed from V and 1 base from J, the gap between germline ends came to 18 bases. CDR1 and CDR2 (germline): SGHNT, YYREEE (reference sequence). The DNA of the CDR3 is TGTGCCATTCCTGTTGATAATAGCGGCACAGATACGCAGTATTTT. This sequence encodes CAIPVDNSGTDTQYF.

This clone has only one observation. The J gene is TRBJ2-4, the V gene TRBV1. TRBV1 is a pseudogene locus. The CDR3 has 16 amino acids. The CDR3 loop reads CTSSQERKSSKNIQYF. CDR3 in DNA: TGCACCAGCAGCCAAGAACGTAAGTCGTCCAAAAACATTCAGTACTTC.

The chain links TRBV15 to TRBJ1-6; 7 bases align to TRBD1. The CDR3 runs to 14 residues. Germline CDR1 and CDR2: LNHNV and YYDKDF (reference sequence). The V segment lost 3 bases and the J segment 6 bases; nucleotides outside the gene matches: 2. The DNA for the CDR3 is TGTGCCACCAGCAGTGGACAGGCTAATTCACCCCTCCACTTT. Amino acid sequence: CATSSGQANSPLHF.

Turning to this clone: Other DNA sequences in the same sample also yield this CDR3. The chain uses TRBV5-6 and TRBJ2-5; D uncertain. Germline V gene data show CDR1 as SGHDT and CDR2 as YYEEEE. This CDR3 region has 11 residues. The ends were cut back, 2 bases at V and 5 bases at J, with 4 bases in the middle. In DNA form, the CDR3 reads TGTGCCAGCAGCTTAATTGAGACCCAGTACTTC. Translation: CASSLIETQYF.